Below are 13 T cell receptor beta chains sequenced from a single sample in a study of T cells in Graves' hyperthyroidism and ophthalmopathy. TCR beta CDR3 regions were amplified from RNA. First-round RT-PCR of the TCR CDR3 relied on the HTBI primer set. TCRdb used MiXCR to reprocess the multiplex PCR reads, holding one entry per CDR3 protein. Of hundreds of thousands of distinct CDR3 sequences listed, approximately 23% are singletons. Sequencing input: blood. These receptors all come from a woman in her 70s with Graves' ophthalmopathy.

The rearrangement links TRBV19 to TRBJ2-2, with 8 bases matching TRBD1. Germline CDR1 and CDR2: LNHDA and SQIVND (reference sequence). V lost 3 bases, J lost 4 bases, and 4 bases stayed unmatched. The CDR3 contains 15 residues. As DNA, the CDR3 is TGTGCCAGTAGTATTGCCGACAGGGGCACCGGGGAGCTGTTTTTT. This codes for CASSIADRGTGELFF.

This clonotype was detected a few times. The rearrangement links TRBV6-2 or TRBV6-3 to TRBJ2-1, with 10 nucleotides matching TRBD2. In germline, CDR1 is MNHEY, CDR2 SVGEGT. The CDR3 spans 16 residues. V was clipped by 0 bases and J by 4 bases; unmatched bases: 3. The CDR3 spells CASSYSGTSAYNEQFF. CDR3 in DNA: TGTGCCAGCAGTTACTCCGGGACTAGCGCTTACAATGAGCAGTTCTTC.

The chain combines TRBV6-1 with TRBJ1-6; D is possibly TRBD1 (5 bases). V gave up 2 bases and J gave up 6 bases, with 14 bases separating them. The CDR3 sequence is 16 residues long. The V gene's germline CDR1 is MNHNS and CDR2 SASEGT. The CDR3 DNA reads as TGTGCCAGCAGTGAAACGGGGACGGTCGGTAATTCACCCCTCCACTTT. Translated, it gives CASSETGTVGNSPLHF.

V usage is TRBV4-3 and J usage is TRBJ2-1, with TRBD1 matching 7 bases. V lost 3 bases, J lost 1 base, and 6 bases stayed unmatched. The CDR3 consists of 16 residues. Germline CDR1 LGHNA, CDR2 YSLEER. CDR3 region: CASSHQQGRSYNEQFF. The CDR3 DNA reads TGCGCCAGCAGCCACCAACAGGGGAGATCCTACAATGAGCAGTTCTTC.

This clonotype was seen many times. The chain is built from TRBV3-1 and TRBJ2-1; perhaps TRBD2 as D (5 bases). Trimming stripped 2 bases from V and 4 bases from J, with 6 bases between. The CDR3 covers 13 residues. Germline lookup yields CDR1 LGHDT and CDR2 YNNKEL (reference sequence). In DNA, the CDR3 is TGTGCCAGCAGCCAAAGAGGGTACAATGAGCAGTTCTTC. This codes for CASSQRGYNEQFF.

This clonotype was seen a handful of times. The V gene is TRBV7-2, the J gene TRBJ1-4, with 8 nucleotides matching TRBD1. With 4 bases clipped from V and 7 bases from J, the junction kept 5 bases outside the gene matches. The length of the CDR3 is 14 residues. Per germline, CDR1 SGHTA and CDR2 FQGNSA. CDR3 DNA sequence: TGTGCCAGCAGCTATGACAGGGGAAGTGAAAAACTGTTTTTT. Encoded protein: CASSYDRGSEKLFF.

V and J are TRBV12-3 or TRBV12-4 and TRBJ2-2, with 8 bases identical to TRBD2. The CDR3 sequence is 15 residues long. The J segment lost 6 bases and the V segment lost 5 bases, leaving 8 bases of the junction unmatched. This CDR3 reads CASSLSGSQPGELFF. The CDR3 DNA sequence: TGTGCCAGCAGTCTCAGCGGGAGCCAACCCGGGGAGCTGTTTTTT.

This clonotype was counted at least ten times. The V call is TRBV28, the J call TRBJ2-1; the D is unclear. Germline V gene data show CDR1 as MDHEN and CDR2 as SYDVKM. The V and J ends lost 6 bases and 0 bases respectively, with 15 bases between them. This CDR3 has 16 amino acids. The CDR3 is CASSRLESSSYNEQFF. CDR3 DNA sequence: TGTGCCAGCAGCCGACTGGAAAGTAGCTCCTACAATGAGCAGTTCTTC. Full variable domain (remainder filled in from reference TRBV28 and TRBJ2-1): DVKVTQSSRYLVKRTGEKVFLECVQDMDHENMFWYRQDPGLGLRLIYFSYDVKMKEKGDIPEGYSVSREKKERFSLILESASTNQTSMYLCASSRLESSSYNEQFFGPGTRLTVL.

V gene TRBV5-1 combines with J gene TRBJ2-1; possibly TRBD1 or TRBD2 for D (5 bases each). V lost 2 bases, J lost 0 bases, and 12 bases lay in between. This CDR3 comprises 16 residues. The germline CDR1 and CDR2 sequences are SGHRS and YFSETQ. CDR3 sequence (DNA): TGCGCCAGCAGCTTCGGGACGGAGAGCTCCTACAATGAGCAGTTCTTC. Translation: CASSFGTESSYNEQFF.

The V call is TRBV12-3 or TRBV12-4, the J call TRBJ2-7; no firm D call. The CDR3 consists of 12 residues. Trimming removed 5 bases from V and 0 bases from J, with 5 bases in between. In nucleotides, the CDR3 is TGTGCCAGCAGTAAGAACTCCTACGAGCAGTACTTC. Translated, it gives CASSKNSYEQYF.

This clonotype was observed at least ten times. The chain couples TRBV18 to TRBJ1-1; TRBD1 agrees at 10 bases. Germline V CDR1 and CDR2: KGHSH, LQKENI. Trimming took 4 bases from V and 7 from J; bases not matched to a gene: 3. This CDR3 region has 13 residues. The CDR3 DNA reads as TGTGCCAGCTCACACGGACAGGGGGATGAAGCTTTCTTT. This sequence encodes CASSHGQGDEAFF.

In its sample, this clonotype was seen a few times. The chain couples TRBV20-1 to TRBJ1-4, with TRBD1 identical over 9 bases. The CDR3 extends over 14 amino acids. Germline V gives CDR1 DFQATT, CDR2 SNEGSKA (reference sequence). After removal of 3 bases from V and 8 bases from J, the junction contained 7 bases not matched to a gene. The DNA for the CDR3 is TGCAGTGCTAGGGAACAGGGGGCACGGGAAAAACTGTTTTTT. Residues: CSAREQGAREKLFF.

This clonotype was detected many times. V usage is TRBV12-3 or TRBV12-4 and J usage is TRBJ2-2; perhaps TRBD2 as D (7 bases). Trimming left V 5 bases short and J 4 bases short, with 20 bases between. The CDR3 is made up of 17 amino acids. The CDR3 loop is CASSPSAGAQGTGELFF. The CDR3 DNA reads TGTGCCAGCAGTCCTTCCGCGGGGGCGCAGGGCACCGGGGAGCTGTTTTTT.